This T cell receptor (beta chain) appears in the sequencing data of a study of T cell responses to AZD1222 COVID-19 vaccine. General study findings and limits: Vaccine-associated CD4 TCRs spanned spike, dominant at 160-218 and 743-854. Baseline seropositivity occurred in only six AZD1222 recipients. Sampling that yielded the repertoires occurred only after the peak T cell response. Spike-specific TCR depth and breadth grew after two AZD1222 doses.

TCRdb's table, derived via immunoSEQ multiplex PCR, lists solely in-frame clones and lacks some. The data contain 130,000 to 150,000 clones, around 87% of them seen just once; the ten biggest clones take up roughly 1.7%. Worth noting for this clone: Its antigen is unidentified. Other DNA sequences in this specimen translate into the identical CDR3.

The CDR3 spans 12 residues. The germline CDR1 and CDR2 sequences are SEHNR and FQNEAQ (reference sequence). V lost 1 base, J lost 1 base, and 2 bases lay in between. This receptor was taken from an adult in good health. The sequenced sample was peripheral blood, obtained on day 0 of AZD1222 vaccination. The rearrangement uses TRBV7-9 and TRBJ2-7; no reliable D call. The CDR3 DNA is TGTGCCAGCAGCTTAGGTTCCTACGAGCAGTACTTC. It translates to CASSLGSYEQYF.